The 30 T cell receptor beta chains given below trace back to one sample, sequenced in a study of T cell repertoires in cytomegalovirus infection. Which antigens these TCRs recognize remains unknown. TCRdb itself ran the reads through MiXCR, one entry per CDR3 protein. The sample shows some 940,000 distinct CDR3 sequences, around 29% of them seen only once. The sample here was cultured CD8+ T cells from PBMCs, taken from culture after CMV antigen stimulation. The receptors originated from a human donor in good health (CMV status not recorded). Some clones in this sample may be carry-over from other donors' samples.

This clonotype was picked up a small number of times. V and J are TRBV7-6 and TRBJ1-3, with 9 bases fitting TRBD1. J gave up 2 bases and V 0 bases, and 2 bases lay outside the gene matches. The CDR3 length is 16 residues. The germline CDR1 and CDR2 sequences are SGHVS and FNYEAQ. The CDR3 is CASSLATGGAGNTIYF. The CDR3 nucleotides are TGTGCCAGCAGCTTAGCAACAGGGGGCGCTGGAAACACCATATATTTT.

This rearrangement joins TRBV7-2 to TRBJ1-5; D might be TRBD1 (5 bases). Trimming removed 3 bases from V and 6 bases from J, with 15 bases in between. CDR1 is SGHTA and CDR2 is FQGNSA in the germline V gene. The CDR3 has 15 residues. CDR3 protein: CASSFGRGAGQPQHF. DNA for the CDR3: TGTGCCAGCAGCTTCGGGAGGGGCGCAGGTCAGCCCCAGCATTTT.

In the case of this clonotype: This sequence may be a read error, since a much larger clone differs from it by one base. CDR3 sequence: CASSPDVGGSKDTQYF. CDR3 nucleotides: TGTGCCAGCAGCCCCGACGTTGGGGGGAGCAAAGATACGCAGTATTTT. The chain couples TRBV7-9 to TRBJ2-3; tentatively, D is TRBD2 (6 bases). This CDR3 contains 16 residues. Per germline, CDR1 SEHNR and CDR2 FQNEAQ (reference sequence). Looking up the rest from reference TRBV7-9 and TRBJ2-3 gives the full variable domain: DTGVSQNPRHKITKRGQNVTFRCDPISEHNRLYWYRQTLGQGPEFLTYFQNEAQLEKSRLLSDRFSAERPKGSFSTLEIQRTEQGDSAMYLCASSPDVGGSKDTQYFGPGTRLTVL.

This clonotype was detected ten times or more. The V gene is TRBV4-1, the J gene TRBJ2-3; TRBD2 might be the D (6 bases). V dropped 4 bases and J dropped 6 bases, with 17 bases sitting between them. The CDR3 has 15 amino acids. CDR1 and CDR2 from the germline V gene are MGHRA and YSYEKL. CDR3 amino acids: CASSPLEGQQDTQYF. The CDR3 DNA reads TGCGCCAGCAGCCCCCTGGAGGGGCAACAGGATACGCAGTATTTT.

The chain combines TRBV13 with TRBJ2-5; D might be TRBD1 (6 bases). V was shortened by 4 bases and J by 4 bases, with 10 bases between the two germline ends. Germline V gene data show CDR1 as PRHDT and CDR2 as FYEKMQ (reference sequence). The CDR3 length is 13 residues. CDR3 in amino acids: CASSSGDAETQYF. The CDR3 DNA follows: TGTGCCAGCAGCTCAGGGGACGCAGAGACCCAGTACTTC. Combining the CDR3 with reference TRBV13 and TRBJ2-5 gives the whole variable domain AAGVIQSPRHLIKEKRETATLKCYPIPRHDTVYWYQQGPGQDPQFLISFYEKMQSDKGSIPDRFSAQQFSDYHSELNMSSLELGDSALYFCASSSGDAETQYFGPGTRLLVL.

This clonotype was seen more than once but under ten times. This chain links TRBV6-6 with TRBJ2-3; 10 nucleotides agree with TRBD2. The CDR3 has 16 residues. CDR1 is MNHNY and CDR2 is SVGAGI in the germline V gene (reference sequence). Trimming at V came to 10 bases and at J to 3 bases, leaving 13 bases not matched to a gene. The CDR3 protein is CAIGPPRAGGTDTQYF. Here the CDR3 DNA reads TGTGCCATCGGCCCCCCTAGAGCGGGGGGGACAGATACGCAGTATTTT.

This clonotype has more than one count but fewer than ten. The chain is built from TRBV19 and TRBJ1-5, with D maybe TRBD1 (5 bases). Between the trimmed V and J ends, which lost 7 bases and 7 bases, there was a span of 20 bases. The CDR3 is 15 amino acids. Germline CDR1 and CDR2: LNHDA and SQIVND (reference sequence). CDR3 residues: CASTRLGGGGQPQHF. The CDR3, as DNA: TGTGCCAGTACCAGGCTTGGGGGGGGAGGACAGCCCCAGCATTTT.

The chain joins TRBV7-8 to TRBJ2-1; D unresolved. From germline, CDR1 is SGHVS and CDR2 FQNEAQ. This CDR3 has 17 residues. Trimming took 5 bases from V and 5 from J, leaving 22 bases between them. CDR3 sequence reads: CASSRDPSPYPNNEQFF. The CDR3, as DNA: TGTGCCAGCAGCCGAGACCCCTCACCATACCCCAACAATGAGCAGTTCTTC.

This clonotype showed up just a few times. Its ends do not fully match the called genes, so a read error is possible. This sequence joins TRBV4-1 and TRBJ2-3; maybe TRBD2 (7 bases). The CDR3 length is 16 residues. Germline CDR1 is MGHRA and CDR2 is YSYEKL. This CDR3 is CASREGTAGAADTQYF. The CDR3 bases are TGTGCCAGCAGGGAGGGTACCGCGGGGGCGGCAGATACGCAGTATTTT.

This clonotype was seen ten or more times. The chain couples TRBV7-2 to TRBJ2-7; TRBD1 might be the D (6 bases). CDR3 length: 13 residues. Per the germline V gene, CDR1 is SGHTA and CDR2 is FQGNSA. V dropped 6 bases and J dropped 3 bases, with 12 bases sitting between them. CDR3 region: CASSSGTYYEQYV. CDR3 sequence (DNA): TGTGCCAGCAGTTCCGGGACATACTACGAGCAGTACGTC.

This clonotype was counted only a few times. The CDR3 reads CASSSMTGTGNTIYF. CDR3 nucleotide sequence: TGTGCCAGCAGCTCGATGACAGGGACTGGAAACACCATATATTTT. V and J are TRBV7-6 and TRBJ1-3; 7 bases are a match to TRBD1. The germline V gene encodes CDR1 SGHVS and CDR2 FNYEAQ. With V trimmed by 4 bases and J by 2 bases, 5 bases remained unmatched. The CDR3 has 15 amino acids.

Only a few counts were recorded for this clonotype. The chain carries TRBV27 and TRBJ1-6, with TRBD1 as a possible D gene (5 bases). With 4 bases removed from V and 10 bases from J, the gap between germline ends came to 14 bases. Germline V gives CDR1 MNHEY, CDR2 SMNVEV (reference sequence). The CDR3 sequence is 14 residues long. CDR3 protein: CASSYGHGGSPLHF. In DNA form, the CDR3 reads TGTGCCAGCAGTTACGGACACGGTGGATCACCCCTCCACTTT.

The chain uses TRBV20-1 and TRBJ2-2; D is undetermined. Germline CDR1 and CDR2: DFQATT and SNEGSKA (reference sequence). V was clipped by 6 bases and J by 0 bases, with 8 bases between them. The CDR3 length is 13 residues. CDR3 protein: CSAGQPNTGELFF. In DNA form, the CDR3 reads TGCAGTGCGGGCCAGCCGAACACCGGGGAGCTGTTTTTT.

This chain links TRBV9 with TRBJ1-6; D gene unclear. CDR3 length equals 14 residues. Trimming pared 0 bases from V and 6 bases from J, leaving 7 bases between. Germline V gene sequence: CDR1 SGDLS, CDR2 YYNGEE. The CDR3 loop reads CASSVGRVNSPLHF. The CDR3 DNA reads as TGTGCCAGCAGCGTAGGACGGGTTAATTCACCCCTCCACTTT. Filled out from reference TRBV9 and TRBJ1-6, the complete variable domain reads DSGVTQTPKHLITATGQRVTLRCSPRSGDLSVYWYQQSLDQGLQFLIQYYNGEERAKGNILERFSAQQFPDLHSELNLSSLELGDSALYFCASSVGRVNSPLHFGNGTRLTVT.

In this sample, this clonotype turned up a few times. The genes are TRBV4-2 and TRBJ1-2; TRBD1 matches 7 bases. Germline CDR1 LGHNA, CDR2 YNFKEQ. Unmatched junction bases numbered 5, after V lost 2 bases and J lost 8 bases. The CDR3 is 13 amino acids. CDR3 region: CASSQKGAEGYTF. The CDR3 DNA follows: TGTGCCAGCAGCCAAAAGGGGGCCGAGGGCTACACCTTC.

The V gene is TRBV7-9, the J gene TRBJ2-2; D is ambiguous. V was shortened by 5 bases and J by 5 bases, with 9 bases between the two germline ends. Per the germline V gene, CDR1 is SEHNR and CDR2 is FQNEAQ (reference sequence). CDR3 length: 13 residues. The CDR3 nucleotides read TGTGCCAGCAGCGCAGACATGACCGGGGAGCTGTTTTTT. It is translated as CASSADMTGELFF.

Remarks on this clonotype: Because the CDR3's place on the DNA is in doubt, the DNA is left out and the CDR3 is given as listed by TCRdb. The chain is built from TRBV7-6 and TRBJ1-5; TRBD1 is the table's D call and was not checked against the DNA. The CDR3 has 16 amino acids, counting both end residues. Germline V gene lookup returns CDR1 SGHVS and CDR2 FNYEAQ. The CDR3 loop is CASSSSTGILSQPQHF.

The chain recombines TRBV2 with TRBJ2-7, with TRBD2 identical over 11 bases. Trimming removed 9 bases from V and 4 bases from J; junction bases left unmatched: 8. Germline V lookup: CDR1 SNHLY, CDR2 FYNNEI. The CDR3 length is 14 residues. The chain's CDR3 is CASPLLAGGYEQYV. The CDR3 nucleotides are TGTGCCAGTCCTCTCCTAGCGGGGGGTTACGAGCAGTACGTC.

This clonotype was observed a few times. In DNA, the CDR3 is TGCGCCAGCACCCCTACAGGGGAAAGCAATCAGCCCCAGCATTTT. Translating it yields CASTPTGESNQPQHF. This chain joins TRBV10-2 and TRBJ1-5, with 7 bases lining up with TRBD1. The V segment lost 7 bases and the J segment 1 base; nucleotides outside the gene matches: 7. Looked up from germline, CDR1 is WSHSY and CDR2 is SAAADI. The CDR3 spans 15 residues.

This clonotype was detected a few times. V is TRBV28 and J is TRBJ2-5; D not certain. The V end was cut by 2 bases, the J end by 1 base, with 8 bases between. This CDR3 is built from 14 residues. Germline CDR1 is MDHEN and CDR2 is SYDVKM. The CDR3 nucleotides are TGTGCCAGCAGTTTAGGCCTGTTCCAAGAGACCCAGTACTTC. It yields the protein CASSLGLFQETQYF. Combining the CDR3 with reference TRBV28 and TRBJ2-5 gives the whole variable domain DVKVTQSSRYLVKRTGEKVFLECVQDMDHENMFWYRQDPGLGLRLIYFSYDVKMKEKGDIPEGYSVSREKKERFSLILESASTNQTSMYLCASSLGLFQETQYFGPGTRLLVL.

The chain joins TRBV27 to TRBJ2-3, with D tentatively TRBD2 (5 bases). The CDR3 runs 11 residues. The germline V gene has CDR1 MNHEY and CDR2 SMNVEV (reference sequence). V lost 8 bases to trimming and J lost 6 bases, with 9 bases between them. CDR3 protein: CASAGEDTQYF. The DNA of the CDR3 is TGTGCCAGCGCTGGGGAGGATACGCAGTATTTT.

The gene calls are TRBV19 and TRBJ1-5; the D is unclear. Germline assignment: CDR1 LNHDA and CDR2 SQIVND (reference sequence). The CDR3 runs to 10 residues. V dropped 5 bases and J dropped 10 bases, with 6 bases sitting between them. CDR3 region: CASSGAPQHF. Written as DNA, the CDR3 is TGTGCCAGTAGTGGTGCCCCCCAGCATTTT.

J is TRBJ2-1 and V is TRBV6-5, with TRBD1 matching 8 bases. V gave up 5 bases and J gave up 9 bases; unmatched junction bases: 6. Germline V CDR1 and CDR2: MNHEY, SVGAGI. This CDR3 is built from 13 residues. In nucleotides, the CDR3 is TGTGCCAGCAGTCCATCAGGGGGCATTGAGCAGTTCTTC. This gives the protein CASSPSGGIEQFF.

Worth noting for this clonotype: At one of its ends the junction is not consistent with the germline gene, which may arise from a read error. The CDR3 DNA reads as TGTGCCAGCTCACCCCCGTCTGGAAACACCATATATTGG. This codes for CASSPPSGNTIYW. J is TRBJ1-3 and V is TRBV18; D is unclear. CDR3 length: 13 amino acids. Per the germline V gene, CDR1 is KGHSH and CDR2 is LQKENI.

This chain connects TRBV9 to TRBJ1-1; 7 bases are a match to TRBD1. CDR3 length: 15 amino acids. Germline-derived CDR1 and CDR2 are SGDLS and YYNGEE. V was clipped by 0 bases and J by 5 bases; unmatched bases: 7. The CDR3 region has the DNA TGTGCCAGCAGCGTAGGGGGCAGGGGGGGGACTGAAGCTTTCTTT. This translates into CASSVGGRGGTEAFF.

The chain joins TRBV6-1 to TRBJ2-5, with 11 bases fitting TRBD2. This CDR3 spans 15 amino acids. CDR1 is MNHNS, CDR2 SASEGT, per germline. Trimming took 6 bases from V and 4 from J; bases not matched to a gene: 7. The DNA of the CDR3 is TGTGCCAGCAGCCGATTCGGACTAGCGGGAGAGACCCAGTACTTC. It encodes CASSRFGLAGETQYF.

This clonotype was recorded at least ten times. V and J are TRBV27 and TRBJ1-5, with TRBD1 identical over 9 bases. V lost 5 bases and J lost 7; bases outside the gene matches: 6. The CDR3 runs 14 residues. Germline CDR1 and CDR2: MNHEY and SMNVEV (reference sequence). CDR3 protein: CASSAGTGKQPQHF. The CDR3 bases are TGTGCCAGCAGTGCCGGGACAGGGAAGCAGCCCCAGCATTTT.

The V gene is TRBV6-2 or TRBV6-3, the J gene TRBJ2-5; tentatively, D is TRBD2 (5 bases). This CDR3 comprises 17 residues. Per germline, CDR1 MNHEY and CDR2 SVGEGT. Between the trimmed V and J ends, which lost 7 bases and 1 base, there was a span of 22 bases. The CDR3 nucleotides are TGTGCCAGCACCCTCTTGTATGAGGCGGGCCGCCAAGAGACCCAGTACTTC. Residues: CASTLLYEAGRQETQYF.

This clonotype was seen only a few times. This chain connects TRBV12-3 or TRBV12-4 to TRBJ2-3, with D perhaps being TRBD1 or TRBD2 (5 bases each). V dropped 7 bases and J dropped 4 bases, with 18 bases sitting between them. The CDR3 has 15 residues. The CDR3 nucleotides read TGTGCCAGCAACCCTGTCGGGGCGTTCTCAGATACGCAGTATTTT. Translating gives CASNPVGAFSDTQYF.

This clonotype was detected many times. The chain links TRBV7-9 to TRBJ2-1; no clear D gene. The CDR3 is made up of 14 amino acids. In germline, CDR1 is SEHNR, CDR2 FQNEAQ (reference sequence). Trimming took 1 base from V and 8 from J, leaving 12 bases between them. The CDR3 nucleotides read TGTGCCAGCAGCTTAGGGTCCAGGATCGATGAGCAGTTCTTC. Translating gives CASSLGSRIDEQFF.